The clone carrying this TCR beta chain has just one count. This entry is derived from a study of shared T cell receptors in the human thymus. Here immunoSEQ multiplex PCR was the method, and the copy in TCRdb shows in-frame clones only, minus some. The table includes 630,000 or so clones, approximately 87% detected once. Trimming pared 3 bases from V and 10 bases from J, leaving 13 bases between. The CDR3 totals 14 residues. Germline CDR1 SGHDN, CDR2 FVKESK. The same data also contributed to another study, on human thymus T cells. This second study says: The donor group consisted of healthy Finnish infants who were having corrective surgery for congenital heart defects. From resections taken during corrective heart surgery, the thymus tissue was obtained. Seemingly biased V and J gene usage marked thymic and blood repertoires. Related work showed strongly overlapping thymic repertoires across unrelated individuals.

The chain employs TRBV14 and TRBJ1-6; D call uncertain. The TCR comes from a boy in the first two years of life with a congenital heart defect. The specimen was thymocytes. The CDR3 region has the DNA TGTGCCAGCAGCCAGCTCAACGGGAAATCACCCCTCCACTTT. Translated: CASSQLNGKSPLHF.